Each of the 26 T cell receptor beta chains below was sequenced from the same sample in a study of early T cells in non-severe SARS-CoV-2 infection. In TCRdb, the 5' RACE reads were re-called with MiXCR into one record per CDR3 protein. There are fewer than 95,000 distinct CDR3 sequences in the sample; about 15% occur only once, and 4.5% to 6.5% lies in the top ten. The source material was whole blood, sampled at baseline. Receptor source: an adult who was a healthcare worker with PCR-confirmed SARS-CoV-2 infection or an uninfected control (not recorded which).

As DNA, the CDR3 is TGTGCCAGCAGCCTAAGACAGGGGGAGGAGACCCAGTACTTC. This translates into CASSLRQGEETQYF. This chain connects TRBV3-1 to TRBJ2-5, with TRBD1 matching 9 bases. With V trimmed by 4 bases and J by 5 bases, 5 bases remained unmatched. The CDR3 covers 14 residues. Germline lookup yields CDR1 LGHDT and CDR2 YNNKEL (reference sequence).

As regards this clonotype: The junction differs from germline at one of its ends, possibly a read error. The rearrangement joins TRBV6-2 or TRBV6-3 to TRBJ2-7; 8 bases are shared with TRBD2. Germline CDR1 MNHEY, CDR2 SVGEGT. The CDR3 sequence is 15 residues long. The CDR3 DNA reads TGTGTCAGCAGAAGAAGCGGGAGCCCCTCCTACGAGCAGTACTTC. Protein sequence: CVSRRSGSPSYEQYF.

The rearrangement links TRBV5-8 to TRBJ1-3; D call uncertain. The CDR3 is 15 residues long. V was clipped by 4 bases and J by 0 bases, with 11 bases between them. CDR1 and CDR2 from the germline V gene are SGHTS and YDEGEE. The CDR3 nucleotides read TGTGCCAGCAGCCGAGACCGATACTCTGGAAACACCATATATTTT. It encodes CASSRDRYSGNTIYF.

This clonotype was recorded at least ten times. The V gene is TRBV24-1, the J gene TRBJ2-5; D remains unclear. The germline CDR1 and CDR2 sequences are KGHDR and SFDVKD. V dropped 4 bases and J dropped 2 bases, with 10 bases sitting between them. The CDR3 is 14 residues long. CDR3 loop: CATSDAMKQETQYF. The CDR3 nucleotides read TGTGCCACCAGTGACGCGATGAAGCAAGAGACCCAGTACTTC.

This clonotype has ten or more counts. The chain recombines TRBV19 with TRBJ2-7, with D perhaps TRBD2 (6 bases). Trimming cost V 5 bases and J 2 bases, with 16 bases left between them. The CDR3 has 15 amino acids. Looked up from germline, CDR1 is LNHDA and CDR2 is SQIVND (reference sequence). CDR3 in amino acids: CASSPTGTGTYEQYF. The CDR3, as DNA: TGTGCCAGTAGTCCCACCGGGACTGGGACCTACGAGCAGTACTTC.

The chain is built from TRBV20-1 and TRBJ2-1; D is unclear. The CDR3 is made up of 12 amino acids. The V end lost 0 bases, the J end lost 8 bases, and 8 bases lay between the germline ends. CDR1 is DFQATT, CDR2 SNEGSKA, per germline (reference sequence). The CDR3 here is CSARDLSHEQFF. Here the CDR3 DNA reads TGCAGTGCTAGAGATCTCAGTCATGAGCAGTTCTTC.

The V call is TRBV20-1, the J call TRBJ2-3; 8 bases map to TRBD2. The CDR3 loop spans 14 amino acids. Trimming removed 5 bases from V and 6 bases from J; junction bases left unmatched: 10. Germline V gene sequence: CDR1 DFQATT, CDR2 SNEGSKA (reference sequence). The CDR3 loop is CSAGLDGRGDTQYF. Here the CDR3 DNA reads TGCAGTGCTGGCCTTGACGGGAGGGGGGATACGCAGTATTTT.

There are a few counts of this clonotype. This sequence joins TRBV28 and TRBJ1-6; tentative D call: TRBD1 (5 bases). Deletions cut 7 bases from V and 8 bases from J, with 12 bases between. Germline values: CDR1 MDHEN, CDR2 SYDVKM. The CDR3 loop spans 13 amino acids. Written as DNA, the CDR3 is TGTGCCAGCACTGTCAGGGAGGATTCACCCCTCCACTTT. Translation: CASTVREDSPLHF.

This clonotype was seen more than once but under ten times. V and J are TRBV6-2 or TRBV6-3 and TRBJ1-4, with unresolved D. Germline V gene data show CDR1 as MNHEY and CDR2 as SVGEGT. Trimming took 6 bases from V and 0 from J, leaving 11 bases between them. CDR3 length: 15 residues. The DNA of the CDR3 is TGTGCCAGCAGCTACCAAGGAGCAACTAATGAAAAACTGTTTTTT. Translating gives CASSYQGATNEKLFF.

This rearrangement joins TRBV7-3 to TRBJ1-5; a weak D match, TRBD1 (5 bases). This CDR3 has 14 amino acids. Between the trimmed V and J ends, which lost 2 bases and 6 bases, there was a span of 11 bases. Germline V gene sequence: CDR1 SGHTA, CDR2 FQGTGA. In DNA, the CDR3 is TGTGCCAGCAGCTTAGCAGGTCAGGGTCAGCCCCAGCATTTT. Amino acids: CASSLAGQGQPQHF.

In its sample, this clonotype was seen a few times. The genes are TRBV5-1 and TRBJ2-3, with 9 bases identical to TRBD2. Losses at the gene ends were 5 bases for V and 2 bases for J; bases not matched to a gene: 15. Germline-derived CDR1 and CDR2 are SGHRS and YFSETQ. The CDR3 has 18 residues. The CDR3 is CASSGASGILAITDTQYF. The CDR3 nucleotides are TGCGCCAGCAGTGGAGCTAGCGGGATCCTTGCGATCACAGATACGCAGTATTTT.

The genes are TRBV29-1 and TRBJ2-1; D is possibly TRBD1 or TRBD2 (5 bases each). This CDR3 has 10 residues. In germline, CDR1 is SQVTM, CDR2 ANQGSEA. The CDR3 nucleotides are TGCAGTGGGGGTTACAATGAGCAGTTCTTC. Its protein is CSGGYNEQFF.

This clonotype was seen only a few times. The chain carries TRBV29-1 and TRBJ2-3; 14 bases are shared with TRBD2. Germline V gene lookup returns CDR1 SQVTM and CDR2 ANQGSEA. CDR3 length equals 15 residues. J lost 6 bases, V lost 6 bases, and 8 bases had no gene match. The CDR3 loop is CSVVGTSGSTDTQYF. The CDR3 DNA reads as TGCAGCGTCGTTGGGACTAGCGGGAGTACGGATACGCAGTATTTT.

The chain recombines TRBV7-2 with TRBJ2-7; no definite D call. The germline V and J ends were trimmed by 3 bases and 7 bases, with 10 bases remaining between them. This CDR3 region has 12 residues. The germline V gene has CDR1 SGHTA and CDR2 FQGNSA. The CDR3, as DNA: TGTGCCAGCAGCTTCCAGACCCGGGAGCAGTACTTC. This sequence encodes CASSFQTREQYF. Full variable domain (rest looked up from reference TRBV7-2 and TRBJ2-7): GAGVSQSPSNKVTEKGKDVELRCDPISGHTALYWYRQSLGQGLEFLIYFQGNSAPDKSGLPSDRFSAERTGGSVSTLTIQRTQQEDSAVYLCASSFQTREQYFGPGTRLTVT.

This clonotype was detected a few times. The chain joins TRBV27 to TRBJ2-3; 9 bases are a match to TRBD2. Germline CDR1 is MNHEY and CDR2 is SMNVEV (reference sequence). The CDR3 is made up of 16 amino acids. V was pared by 6 bases and J by 5 bases, with 12 bases of the junction left unmatched. CDR3 protein: CASSPYRSGSGDTQYF. CDR3 DNA: TGTGCCAGCAGCCCATATCGTAGCGGGAGTGGAGATACGCAGTATTTT.

There are many counts of this clonotype. The CDR3 protein is CASRRSDTQYF. The DNA of the CDR3 is TGTGCCAGCAGACGGTCAGATACGCAGTATTTT. The V and J genes are TRBV7-2 and TRBJ2-3; D not certain. The germline V gene encodes CDR1 SGHTA and CDR2 FQGNSA. The CDR3 is 11 residues long. Trimming shortened V by 6 bases and J by 4 bases, and 5 bases separated the two germline ends.

This clonotype was seen more than once but under ten times. J is TRBJ2-1 and V is TRBV12-3 or TRBV12-4; unclear D gene. With 5 bases removed from V and 7 bases from J, the gap between germline ends came to 6 bases. The CDR3 is 11 amino acids. DNA for the CDR3: TGTGCCAGCAGTACTCGTAATGAGCAGTTCTTC. It codes for CASSTRNEQFF.

This clonotype turned up a few times. V and J are TRBV4-1 and TRBJ1-5; possible D gene TRBD1, 5 bases. Germline CDR1 and CDR2: MGHRA and YSYEKL. CDR3 length equals 15 residues. V was clipped by 1 base and J by 3 bases, with 10 bases between them. The CDR3 sequence: CASSQGSQVNQPQHF. DNA of the CDR3: TGCGCCAGCAGCCAAGGCTCACAGGTCAATCAGCCCCAGCATTTT.

The rearrangement uses TRBV7-6 and TRBJ2-3; 9 nucleotides line up with TRBD2. The CDR3 covers 15 residues. The J segment lost 3 bases and the V segment lost 1 base, leaving 2 bases of the junction unmatched. Germline V gene data show CDR1 as SGHVS and CDR2 as FNYEAQ. The chain's CDR3 is CASSLGAGGTDTQYF. The CDR3 DNA is TGTGCCAGCAGCTTAGGAGCGGGAGGTACAGATACGCAGTATTTT.

Ten or more counts support this clonotype. V gene TRBV12-3 or TRBV12-4 combines with J gene TRBJ2-1; TRBD2 matches 7 bases. V dropped 4 bases and J dropped 8; count of bases not matched to a gene: 5. The CDR3 sequence is 13 residues long. The CDR3 sequence is CASSSSSGDEQFF. The CDR3 DNA is TGTGCCAGCAGTTCCTCGAGCGGGGATGAGCAGTTCTTC.

There are a few counts of this clonotype. The V and J genes are TRBV13 and TRBJ1-3; no firm D call. Trimming left V 0 bases short and J 0 bases short, with 9 bases between. Germline V CDR1 and CDR2: PRHDT, FYEKMQ (reference sequence). The CDR3 has 16 amino acids. The CDR3 here is CASSLGRRASGNTIYF. The CDR3 DNA reads as TGTGCCAGCAGCTTAGGCCGCCGAGCCTCTGGAAACACCATATATTTT.

V is TRBV2 and J is TRBJ2-1; D ambiguous. V was trimmed by 1 base and J by 7 bases, leaving 8 bases between them. Germline assignment: CDR1 SNHLY and CDR2 FYNNEI. The CDR3 totals 13 residues. CDR3 in DNA: TGTGCCAGCAGTGAAGGCGAGAGGAATGAGCAGTTCTTC. Residues: CASSEGERNEQFF.

This clonotype was recorded a few times. Its ends do not fully match the called genes, so a read error is possible. V is TRBV7-8 and J is TRBJ2-3, with D perhaps being TRBD1 or TRBD2 (7 bases each). The CDR3 is 14 amino acids. The germline gives CDR1 SGHVS, CDR2 FQNEAQ. DNA of the CDR3: TGTGCCATCAGCCCAGCGGGACAGACAGATACGCAGTATTTT. It translates to CAISPAGQTDTQYF.

The CDR3 DNA is TGTGCCAGCAGTTCCCGGGACAGATACTATGGCTACACCTTC. Its protein is CASSSRDRYYGYTF. The V gene is TRBV12-3 or TRBV12-4, the J gene TRBJ1-2; 7 bases fit TRBD1. V shed 4 bases, J shed 3 bases, and the junction held 5 bases outside the gene matches. The CDR3 runs to 14 residues.

A few counts support this clonotype. The chain has TRBV3-1 and TRBJ1-5, with 7 bases identical to TRBD1. The CDR3 totals 16 residues. Losses at the gene ends were 4 bases for V and 2 bases for J; bases not matched to a gene: 8. CDR1 is LGHDT and CDR2 is YNNKEL in the germline V gene (reference sequence). The CDR3 nucleotides read TGTGCCAGCAGCCTAGGGGACAGAAGGGGCAATCAGCCCCAGCATTTT. As protein: CASSLGDRRGNQPQHF.

The chain has TRBV20-1 and TRBJ2-1; TRBD2 matches at 11 bases. Germline V CDR1 and CDR2: DFQATT, SNEGSKA (reference sequence). The CDR3 spans 15 residues. Germline trimming cut 5 bases from V and 7 bases from J; bases unmatched to any gene: 10. The CDR3 spells CSARRSSGRGNEQFF. DNA for the CDR3: TGCAGTGCTCGGCGAAGTAGCGGGAGGGGGAATGAGCAGTTCTTC.